Shown below are 8 T cell receptor beta chains from a single sample sequenced in a study of T cell clonality in common variable immunodeficiency. TCRdb's copy holds only in-frame clones and misses some; the assay was immunoSEQ multiplex PCR. The repertoire consists of tens of thousands of clones, none detected only once. The sequenced material came from peripheral blood mononuclear cells. These receptors were obtained from a person aged 18 to 70 in good health.

This clone was counted at least ten times. The DNA ends 3 residues before the CDR3 does, and the rest of the CDR3 is filled in from the germline J gene. The chain couples TRBV6-2 or TRBV6-3 to TRBJ1-1; 8 bases are shared with TRBD1. This CDR3 has 16 amino acids. The J segment lost 2 bases and the V segment lost 4 bases, leaving 9 bases of the junction unmatched. CDR1 is MNHEY, CDR2 SVGEGT, per germline. CDR3 DNA (partial): TGTGCCAGCAGTTCCCTAGGACAGGGCGAAAACACTGAA. Encoded protein: CASSSLGQGENTE. The complete CDR3 protein is CASSSLGQGENTEAFF.

In its sample, this clone was seen many times. The read gets to within 3 residues of the CDR3 end, and the germline J gene fills in the rest. V and J are TRBV19 and TRBJ2-7, with 9 bases aligning to TRBD1. V dropped 5 bases and J dropped 1; count of bases not matched to a gene: 6. Germline values: CDR1 LNHDA, CDR2 SQIVND (reference sequence). The CDR3 covers 15 residues. The DNA read from the CDR3 is TGTGCCAGTAGTGTCGCCGGGACAGGGTCCTACGAG. It yields the protein CASSVAGTGSYE. The CDR3 reads in full as CASSVAGTGSYEQYF.

This clone appeared many times. The CDR3 is cut off 3 residues early in the read; its end comes from the germline J gene. The chain recombines TRBV20-1 with TRBJ2-7; D possibly corresponds to TRBD2 (6 bases). Per germline, CDR1 DFQATT and CDR2 SNEGSKA (reference sequence). The CDR3 has 13 amino acids. The V and J ends lost 6 bases and 1 base respectively, with 13 bases between them. Partial CDR3 DNA: TGCAGTGCATACTCTAGCGAGTCCTACGAG. Its protein is CSAYSSESYE. The full CDR3 sequence reads CSAYSSESYEQYF.

In this sample, this clone turned up many times. The observed sequence ends 3 residues before the CDR3 terminus, with the missing tail filled in from the germline J gene. The chain combines TRBV20-1 with TRBJ1-4, with a possible D match to TRBD1 (5 bases). The V gene's germline CDR1 is DFQATT and CDR2 SNEGSKA (reference sequence). This CDR3 has 14 residues. The germline V and J ends were trimmed by 0 bases and 0 bases, with 5 bases remaining between them. Partial CDR3 DNA: TGCAGTGCTAGAGAGACAGCAACTAATGAAAAA. It encodes CSARETATNEK. The whole CDR3 sequence is CSARETATNEKLFF.

This clone was picked up many times. The read gets to within 3 residues of the CDR3 end, and the germline J gene fills in the rest. The chain employs TRBV20-1 and TRBJ1-1; 7 bases are shared with TRBD1. The germline gives CDR1 DFQATT, CDR2 SNEGSKA (reference sequence). Trimming at V came to 1 base and at J to 1 base, leaving 12 bases not matched to a gene. CDR3 size: 17 residues. The CDR3 spells CSARAHPSRTGNTEAFF. The DNA read from the CDR3 is TGCAGTGCTAGAGCACACCCTTCCAGGACAGGGAACACTGAA.

At least ten counts were recorded for this clone. A far larger clone lies a single base away; this is likely a read error. The read halts 3 residues ahead of the CDR3 end, with the missing end drawn from the germline J gene. The chain carries TRBV7-9 and TRBJ1-1; no firm D call. The CDR3 totals 13 residues. CDR1 is SEHNR and CDR2 is FQNEAQ in the germline V gene (reference sequence). Trimming stripped 1 base from V and 2 bases from J, with 5 bases between. The CDR3 bases that were read are TGTGCCAGCAGCTTAGAGACAAACACTGAA. Protein product: CASSLETNTE. The whole CDR3 reads CASSLETNTEAFF. Filled out from reference TRBV7-9 and TRBJ1-1, the complete variable domain reads DTGVSQNPRHKITKRGQNVTFRCDPISEHNRLYWYRQTLGQGPEFLTYFQNEAQLEKSRLLSDRFSAERPKGSFSTLEIQRTEQGDSAMYLCASSLETNTEAFFGQGTRLTVV.

This clone has a count of ten or more. The DNA ends 3 residues before the CDR3 does, and the rest of the CDR3 is filled in from the germline J gene. This chain uses TRBV18 with TRBJ1-2; 11 bases line up with TRBD1. The CDR3 has 14 residues. Germline CDR1 reads KGHSH; CDR2 reads LQKENI. The sequenced CDR3 bases are TGTGCCAGCTCGAGGGACAGGGGGAGAAGCGGC. This encodes CASSRDRGRSG. The full-length CDR3 reads as CASSRDRGRSGYTF.

This clone occurred many times. The read ends 3 residues before the CDR3 terminus; that terminus is restored from the germline J gene. J is TRBJ2-1 and V is TRBV7-3, with TRBD2 matching over 9 bases. CDR1 is SGHTA and CDR2 is FQGTGA in the germline V gene. V trimming: 5 bases; J trimming: 5 bases; junction bases outside the gene matches: 7. The CDR3 is made up of 15 amino acids. This CDR3 is CASSPGTSRNNEQFF. The part of the CDR3 DNA that was read is TGTGCCAGCAGCCCTGGGACTAGCCGGAACAATGAG.